The following is a TCR beta chain sequence with its context. Antigen unknown. Germline CDR1 and CDR2: KGHSH and LQKENI. J was trimmed by 3 bases and V by 3 bases; bases with no gene match: 6. This CDR3 region has 15 residues. Method: immunoSEQ multiplex PCR; TCRdb's copy keeps in-frame clones and lacks some. This table has 150,000 to 170,000 clones, 86% appearing once. The sample originates from a study of T cell responses to AZD1222 COVID-19 vaccine. Study results and caveats: Two AZD1222 administrations were followed by greater Spike-specific TCR breadth and depth. Across the whole spike, CD4 TCRs peaked at regions 160-218 and 743-854. Clonal diversity may have been underestimated in mostly white British donors.

The sequence came from an adult in good health. The chain uses TRBV18 and TRBJ1-2, with 8 bases matching TRBD1. Sequencing used peripheral blood, obtained on day 0 of MenACWY control vaccination. The DNA of the CDR3 is TGTGCCAGCTCACCGTCGACAGGGGCGGACTATGGCTACACCTTC. Translation: CASSPSTGADYGYTF.